The TCR beta chain described here comes from a study of graft-versus-host responses after intestinal transplantation. The CDR3 has 14 amino acids. Deletions cut 5 bases from V and 2 bases from J, with 11 bases between. CDR1 is MGHDK, CDR2 SYGVNS, per germline. TCRdb's copy holds only in-frame clones and misses some; the assay was immunoSEQ multiplex PCR. The sample lists approximately 130,000 clones; 85% to 95% were seen once. This clone was recorded only once. Its antigen remains unidentified. The study's findings and limits: Analysis identified GvH clones in recipient marrow, with some appearing first in ileum or blood.

The rearrangement uses TRBV25-1 and TRBJ2-3; a possible D gene is TRBD2 (5 bases). This receptor was taken from a human donor who received an intestinal transplant. The input for sequencing was unstimulated CD4+ T cells sorted from spleen or lymph node cells, taken before intestinal transplant. The CDR3 loop is CASSSGSDTDTQYF. CDR3 coding DNA: TGTGCCAGCAGTAGCGGATCAGACACAGATACGCAGTATTTT. Drawing the rest from reference TRBV25-1 and TRBJ2-3, the complete variable domain is EADIYQTPRYLVIGTGKKITLECSQTMGHDKMYWYQQDPGMELHLIHYSYGVNSTEKGDLSSESTVSRIRTEHFPLTLESARPSHTSQYLCASSSGSDTDTQYFGPGTRLTVL.